This TCR beta chain was obtained from a study of cytomegalovirus exposure and HLA in healthy donors. Study results and limitations: Later analysis indicated greater clonal expansion among HLA-associated TCR beta chains than among equally common other chains.

Comments on this clone: What it binds is not known.

V was pared by 5 bases and J by 4 bases, with 11 bases between. The CDR3 sequence is 13 residues long. CDR1 is MNHEY and CDR2 is SVGAGI in the germline V gene. The PCR ran on 60 Vbeta and 13 Jbeta primers. Profiling relied on immunoSEQ multiplex PCR, and the TCRdb table lists in-frame clones only, not all of them. This repertoire comprises 80,000 to 100,000 clones; its ten largest clones make up about 0.61%. This TCR was sampled from a middle-aged man in good health and CMV-seronegative. Sequenced: PBMCs. This chain uses TRBV6-5 with TRBJ1-2; weak D call: TRBD1 (5 bases). The CDR3 nucleotides are TGTGCCAGCAGTCCCAGGGAGGTCTATGGCTACACCTTC. Translating gives CASSPREVYGYTF.